The 30 T cell receptor beta chains reported below all come from one sample, sequenced in a study of control samples from healthy donors and cancer patients. Clones were sequenced by immunoSEQ multiplex PCR, and TCRdb holds only the in-frame ones, with some missing. The sample shows approximately 100,000 clones, roughly 86% of them seen only once. Sequencing was carried out using blood. The receptors were sampled from a man aged 30 to 39 in good health.

The V call is TRBV25-1, the J call TRBJ1-6; D gene unclear. In germline, CDR1 is MGHDK, CDR2 SYGVNS. This CDR3 has 14 residues. The ends were cut back, 4 bases at V and 2 bases at J, with 6 bases in the middle. The CDR3 DNA follows: TGTGCCAGCAGTGCCGGGGCCTATAATTCACCCCTCCACTTT. Its protein product is CASSAGAYNSPLHF.

The chain has TRBV24-1 and TRBJ1-1; a weak D match, TRBD1 (5 bases). CDR1 and CDR2 from the germline V gene are KGHDR and SFDVKD. Trimming cost V 5 bases and J 4 bases, with 7 bases left between them. This CDR3 is built from 12 residues. The CDR3 loop is CATSVTGTEAFF. The CDR3 nucleotides read TGTGCCACCAGTGTTACAGGCACTGAAGCTTTCTTT.

CDR3 bases: TGTGCCAGCAGAATGACAGGGGTACCCACTGAAGCTTTCTTT. This codes for CASRMTGVPTEAFF. V gene TRBV27 combines with J gene TRBJ1-1; 8 nucleotides align to TRBD1. Trimming removed 6 bases from V and 4 bases from J; junction bases left unmatched: 7. The V gene's germline CDR1 is MNHEY and CDR2 SMNVEV (reference sequence). The CDR3 totals 14 residues.

The chain combines TRBV10-3 with TRBJ2-2; 7 bases are shared with TRBD1. Trimming removed 3 bases from V and 6 bases from J; junction bases left unmatched: 4. The CDR3 consists of 14 residues. Looked up from germline, CDR1 is ENHRY and CDR2 is SYGVKD. As DNA, the CDR3 is TGTGCCATCAGTGATACAGGGGAAGCCGGGGAGCTGTTTTTT. Translation: CAISDTGEAGELFF.

The chain couples TRBV19 to TRBJ1-5, with 9 bases identical to TRBD1. V lost 6 bases, J lost 8 bases, and 11 bases stayed unmatched. The CDR3 is 15 residues long. In germline, CDR1 is LNHDA, CDR2 SQIVND (reference sequence). The DNA of the CDR3 is TGTGCCAGTAGCGCGATTGACAGGGGGAACAAGCCCCAGCATTTT. Translation gives CASSAIDRGNKPQHF.

The chain couples TRBV2 to TRBJ1-2, with 7 nucleotides matching TRBD1. Germline CDR1 and CDR2: SNHLY and FYNNEI. V lost 10 bases and J lost 4; bases outside the gene matches: 9. The CDR3 contains 13 residues. The CDR3 sequence: CANRQGSGYGYTF. Here the CDR3 DNA reads TGTGCCAACAGACAGGGAAGCGGCTATGGCTACACCTTC.

The rearrangement joins TRBV24-1 to TRBJ2-7, with TRBD1 identical over 8 bases. V lost 2 bases and J lost 6; bases outside the gene matches: 11. There are 16 residues in the CDR3. Looked up from germline, CDR1 is KGHDR and CDR2 is SFDVKD. CDR3 in DNA: TGTGCCACCAGTGATTCGGGCAGGGGGCGATTTACCGAGCAGTACTTC. It specifies CATSDSGRGRFTEQYF.

This rearrangement joins TRBV6-5 to TRBJ2-3; maybe TRBD1 (7 bases). The V end lost 2 bases, the J end lost 8 bases, and 14 bases lay between the germline ends. The CDR3 runs 14 residues. Germline V lookup: CDR1 MNHEY, CDR2 SVGAGI. CDR3 in DNA: TGTGCCAGCAGTTACGGAAGGCAGGGGGGTACGCAGTATTTT. Its translation: CASSYGRQGGTQYF.

CDR3 in DNA: TGTGCCAGCAGTTTAAATTACGGTCAGCCCCAGCATTTT. Translated: CASSLNYGQPQHF. The chain links TRBV12-3 or TRBV12-4 to TRBJ1-5; no definite D call. There are 13 residues in the CDR3. V was clipped by 2 bases and J by 6 bases, with 8 bases between them.

V usage is TRBV19 and J usage is TRBJ1-5; TRBD1 agrees at 11 bases. Germline assignment: CDR1 LNHDA and CDR2 SQIVND (reference sequence). The CDR3 covers 15 residues. The J segment lost 1 base and the V segment lost 6 bases, leaving 2 bases of the junction unmatched. The CDR3 here is CASSRDRGSNQPQHF. CDR3 in DNA: TGTGCCAGTAGCCGGGACAGGGGGAGCAATCAGCCCCAGCATTTT.

The chain carries TRBV19 and TRBJ2-2, with 11 bases lining up with TRBD2. J gave up 5 bases and V 10 bases, and 6 bases lay outside the gene matches. Per germline, CDR1 LNHDA and CDR2 SQIVND (reference sequence). The CDR3 length is 14 residues. The CDR3 bases are TGTGCCACCTCAACTAGCGGGGGAACCGGGGAGCTGTTTTTT. It translates to CATSTSGGTGELFF.

The J gene is TRBJ2-7, the V gene TRBV6-5; 8 nucleotides line up with TRBD2. V trimming: 4 bases; J trimming: 0 bases; junction bases outside the gene matches: 5. The CDR3 is made up of 15 amino acids. Germline lookup yields CDR1 MNHEY and CDR2 SVGAGI. The CDR3 DNA reads as TGTGCCAGCAGTTCCACTAGCGGTTTCTCCTACGAGCAGTACTTC. Protein: CASSSTSGFSYEQYF.

CDR3 sequence: CASSKVVARKNTGELFF. In DNA, the CDR3 is TGTGCCAGCAGCAAAGTGGTGGCCAGAAAAAACACCGGGGAGCTGTTTTTT. The J gene is TRBJ2-2, the V gene TRBV21-1; the table's D call of TRBD1 was not tested on the DNA. TRBV21-1 is labeled a pseudogene. CDR3 length equals 17 residues.

V gene TRBV5-1 combines with J gene TRBJ1-1; tentatively, D is TRBD1 (5 bases). This CDR3 is 15 amino acids long. Trimming shortened V by 4 bases and J by 1 base, and 14 bases separated the two germline ends. Looked up from germline, CDR1 is SGHRS and CDR2 is YFSETQ. CDR3 in amino acids: CASSPGVTSNTEAFF. Here the CDR3 DNA reads TGCGCCAGCAGCCCGGGGGTGACATCGAACACTGAAGCTTTCTTT.

The V and J genes are TRBV18 and TRBJ1-4; D possibly corresponds to TRBD1 (5 bases). V gave up 6 bases and J gave up 8 bases, with 13 bases separating them. Germline CDR1 KGHSH, CDR2 LQKENI. CDR3 length equals 13 residues. In nucleotides, the CDR3 is TGTGCCAGCTCGCAACAGGATGGAGAAAAACTGTTTTTT. Protein sequence: CASSQQDGEKLFF.

The gene calls are TRBV5-6 and TRBJ2-7; possibly TRBD1 for D (5 bases). V dropped 4 bases and J dropped 6 bases, with 14 bases sitting between them. The CDR3 is made up of 13 amino acids. Germline values: CDR1 SGHDT, CDR2 YYEEEE. The CDR3 DNA reads TGTGCCAGCAGCCTCAGGGTCGTGGGCGAGCAGTACGTC. It translates to CASSLRVVGEQYV.

The chain is built from TRBV18 and TRBJ2-7; TRBD1 agrees at 7 bases. V lost 4 bases to trimming and J lost 4 bases; unmatched junction nucleotides: 4. CDR3 length: 13 amino acids. Germline CDR1 KGHSH, CDR2 LQKENI. Written as DNA, the CDR3 is TGTGCCAGCTCACGGGACAGATCTTACGAGCAGTACTTC. It is translated as CASSRDRSYEQYF.

The rearrangement joins TRBV4-2 to TRBJ2-3; the match to TRBD2 covers 8 bases. V was pared by 3 bases and J by 6 bases, with 5 bases of the junction left unmatched. Germline V gene data show CDR1 as LGHNA and CDR2 as YNFKEQ. This CDR3 has 14 amino acids. The CDR3 reads CASSQGTSEDTQYF. The CDR3 DNA reads TGTGCCAGCAGCCAGGGGACTAGTGAGGATACGCAGTATTTT.

This sequence joins TRBV12-3 or TRBV12-4 and TRBJ1-1; the D gene is possibly TRBD1 (6 bases). CDR3 length equals 13 residues. The V gene lost 6 bases and the J gene lost 6 bases, with 14 bases spanning the gap. This CDR3 is CASRGGGLSEAFF. Here the CDR3 DNA reads TGTGCCAGCAGAGGGGGGGGTTTGTCTGAAGCTTTCTTT.

This chain connects TRBV29-1 to TRBJ1-1; D may be TRBD1 (5 bases). The CDR3 spans 14 residues. The ends were cut back, 5 bases at V and 2 bases at J, with 15 bases in the middle. Looked up from germline, CDR1 is SQVTM and CDR2 is ANQGSEA. The CDR3 reads CSVSGYVSNTEAFF. DNA of the CDR3: TGCAGCGTTTCAGGGTATGTTTCCAACACTGAAGCTTTCTTT.

This clone was seen once. V and J are TRBV3-1 (or the pseudogene TRBV3-2) and TRBJ2-3; D is possibly TRBD1 (5 bases). There are 16 residues in the CDR3. CDR1 and CDR2 (germline): LGHDT, YNNKEL (reference sequence). With 4 bases removed from V and 0 bases from J, the gap between germline ends came to 14 bases. CDR3 sequence reads: CASSLQGVTSTDTQYF. In DNA form, the CDR3 reads TGTGCCAGCAGCCTTCAAGGGGTAACTAGCACAGATACGCAGTATTTT.

This chain uses TRBV6-2 or TRBV6-3 with TRBJ1-1; D is perhaps TRBD1 (5 bases). V lost 2 bases and J lost 3, with 10 bases in between. The CDR3 consists of 14 residues. Germline CDR1 and CDR2: MNHEY and SVGEGT. The CDR3 nucleotides are TGTGCCAGCAGTTACCAGGACAAGCACACTGAAGCTTTCTTT. Amino acids: CASSYQDKHTEAFF.

The rearrangement uses TRBV24-1 and TRBJ1-5; 8 bases are shared with TRBD1. Trimming took 4 bases from V and 7 from J; bases not matched to a gene: 5. This CDR3 has 14 residues. CDR1 KGHDR and CDR2 SFDVKD come from the germline V gene. The CDR3 DNA reads TGTGCCACCAGTGACACACGGACAGGGCAGCCCCAGCATTTT. It specifies CATSDTRTGQPQHF.

CDR3 nucleotide sequence: TGCGCCAGCAGCACGAATGGGTTGGAGAACACTGAAGCTTTCTTT. Its protein product is CASSTNGLENTEAFF. The chain joins TRBV5-1 to TRBJ1-1; D remains ambiguous. V dropped 4 bases and J dropped 1 base, with 14 bases sitting between them. In germline, CDR1 is SGHRS, CDR2 YFSETQ. This CDR3 is built from 15 residues.

This chain uses TRBV27 with TRBJ2-1, with 9 bases fitting TRBD1. This CDR3 comprises 14 residues. Germline-derived CDR1 and CDR2 are MNHEY and SMNVEV (reference sequence). V was clipped by 5 bases and J by 6 bases; unmatched bases: 5. CDR3 protein: CASSPGQGANEQFF. The DNA of the CDR3 is TGTGCCAGCAGTCCGGGACAGGGCGCCAATGAGCAGTTCTTC.

The J gene is TRBJ2-7, the V gene TRBV24-1, with TRBD1 matching over 7 bases. The junction had 7 bases not matched to a gene; V was cut back by 9 bases and J by 3 bases. The CDR3 length is 13 residues. Germline V gives CDR1 KGHDR, CDR2 SFDVKD. DNA of the CDR3: TGTGCCACCGAGAAGGGACAGTACTACGAGCAGTACTTC. It specifies CATEKGQYYEQYF.

CDR3 protein: CAWSGGSGAVGRTYNEQFF. The CDR3 nucleotides are TGTGCCTGGAGTGGTGGGAGCGGGGCTGTAGGCCGAACCTACAATGAGCAGTTCTTC. V usage is TRBV30 and J usage is TRBJ2-1, with 7 bases that match TRBD2. V was clipped by 1 base and J by 2 bases; unmatched bases: 17. Looked up from germline, CDR1 is GTSNPN and CDR2 is SVGIG (reference sequence). This CDR3 spans 19 amino acids.

V and J are TRBV6-6 and TRBJ1-2, with a possible D match to TRBD1 (5 bases). Germline loops: CDR1 MNHNY, CDR2 SVGAGI (reference sequence). Trimming pared 7 bases from V and 7 bases from J, leaving 22 bases between. The CDR3 contains 15 residues. CDR3 in amino acids: CASIFTPFRGTGYTF. The CDR3 coding sequence is TGTGCCAGCATCTTTACCCCGTTCCGAGGGACTGGCTACACCTTC.

The chain links TRBV5-4 to TRBJ2-2; 11 positions agree with TRBD1. The CDR3 extends over 16 amino acids. From germline, CDR1 is SGHNT and CDR2 YYREEE (reference sequence). V lost 4 bases, J lost 4 bases, and 6 bases stayed unmatched. The CDR3 sequence is CASSARDRGGTGELFF. The CDR3 region has the DNA TGTGCCAGCAGCGCCCGGGACAGGGGGGGCACCGGGGAGCTGTTTTTT.

The gene calls are TRBV29-1 and TRBJ1-1; D is ambiguous. The CDR3 is made up of 13 amino acids. Per the germline V gene, CDR1 is SQVTM and CDR2 is ANQGSEA. V was pared by 1 base and J by 0 bases, with 6 bases between. CDR3 in amino acids: CSVEVSMNTEAFF. The CDR3 bases are TGCAGCGTTGAAGTAAGTATGAACACTGAAGCTTTCTTT. Full variable domain (outside the CDR3, taken from reference TRBV29-1 and TRBJ1-1): SAVISQKPSRDICQRGTSLTIQCQVDSQVTMMFWYRQQPGQSLTLIATANQGSEATYESGFVIDKFPISRPNLTFSTLTVSNMSPEDSSIYLCSVEVSMNTEAFFGQGTRLTVV.